These 2 T cell receptor beta chains originate from one sample sequenced in a study of T cells expressing NK-cell markers (dated by TCRdb to the early 2020s). Library preparation was by 5' RACE. Sequencing was performed on an Illumina HiSeq 2000. TCRdb reprocessed the reads into one record per CDR3 protein sequence, lacking DNA. The record for this sample contains 450,000 to 600,000 distinct CDR3 sequences. Of the sample, approximately 3.5% is held by the ten largest clones. The material sequenced was blood T cells: a sorted CD56 or NKG2C T cell subset, CD4+ or CD8+ T cells, or bulk PBMC T cells (not recorded which). The source of these receptors is a man in his late teens or twenties in good health. Donor details come from another sample of the same person, matched by shared clones.

This chain links TRBV6-2 or TRBV6-3 with TRBJ2-7; TCRdb reports TRBD2, a call that lacks DNA to check it against. The CDR3 covers 17 residues. Germline V gives CDR1 MNHEY, CDR2 SVGEGT. The CDR3 sequence: CASSYSSGWLAPYEQYF.

This chain connects TRBV19 to TRBJ2-3; without DNA, the TCRdb call of TRBD2 cannot be checked. The length of the CDR3 is 15 residues. The germline V gene has CDR1 LNHDA and CDR2 SQIVND (reference sequence). The CDR3 here is CASSLSREAPDTQYF.